Listed below are T cell receptor beta chains from one sample, sequenced in a study of preoperative IRX-2 immunotherapy in early breast cancer. The data were produced by immunoSEQ multiplex PCR, yet TCRdb's version contains in-frame clones alone and is incomplete. In the table there are about 98,000 clones, just over 85% of which are singletons. The sequencing used tumor tissue, collected after IRX-2 immunotherapy. The receptors stem from a human donor with breast cancer. Each CDR3 is given without its conserved first and last residue. A D gene is named only where the DNA matches it firmly. Only some rows state a clone size, as once, few, many or a class for expanded clones.

-,TRBJ1-5,TRBV19,-,ASASYSNQPQH
TRBD2,TRBJ2-7,TRBV15,-,ATSRGAGGYEQY
-,TRBJ1-1,TRBV19,-,ASSRRQNTEAF
-,TRBJ2-1,TRBV28,-,ASRTPGTHQNNEQF
-,TRBJ2-2,TRBV28,-,ASSLYTGELF
-,TRBJ1-1,TRBV18,-,ASQGHLNTEAF
TRBD1,TRBJ1-2,TRBV19,-,ASSIGTGEVYGYT
-,TRBJ1-4,TRBV28,-,ASRGRATNEKLF
TRBD2,TRBJ2-7,TRBV5-1,once,ASSSWGGTYEQY
TRBD2,TRBJ2-1,TRBV27,once,ASSPGEGLVYTLAYNEQF
TRBD1,TRBJ1-1,TRBV28,-,ASSPQLDREAF
TRBD2,TRBJ2-7,TRBV11-3,few,ASSLVGSGRATEQY
-,TRBJ2-7,TRBV10-3,-,AISESVGGSYEQY
TRBD2,TRBJ2-3,TRBV23-1,-,ASSLQRGLEDTQY
-,TRBJ1-5,TRBV30,-,AWSPYRDQPQH
-,TRBJ1-1,TRBV28,-,ASTGPMDTEAF
-,TRBJ2-2,TRBV5-1,-,ATAPGSSPGELF
TRBD1,TRBJ2-6,TRBV5-1,-,ASSSIAGGDSGANVLT
-,TRBJ1-2,TRBV6-8,-,AIWGPGLTNYGYT
TRBD1,TRBJ1-6,TRBV5-1,-,ASSLDRGNSPLH
-,TRBJ2-7,TRBV19,-,ASRSEPQDYEQY
TRBD1,TRBJ2-1,TRBV2,-,ASSTPGQGGNEQF
-,TRBJ1-5,TRBV16,-,ASSQSRGSLRQPQH
-,TRBJ1-1,TRBV19,once,ASSRAGTGSKRTEAF
-,TRBJ1-4,TRBV18,-,ASSRQATNEKLF
-,TRBJ1-5,TRBV6-8,-,ASSLTRDQPQH
-,TRBJ1-2,TRBV28,-,ASSFRTGLRYGYT
-,TRBJ1-2,TRBV7-1,-,ASSLAGSVGYT
TRBD2,TRBJ2-1,TRBV5-1,-,ASRLAGEIAVNEQF
-,TRBJ2-3,TRBV23-1,-,ASRRDPGDTQY
-,TRBJ1-1,TRBV18,once,ASSPTGLRTEAF
-,TRBJ1-3,TRBV6-8,few,ASSFDRRQIY
-,TRBJ1-4,TRBV19,-,ASSIGRDGGLKKLF
TRBD2,TRBJ2-7,TRBV7-1,-,ASIPGASGRYEQY
TRBD1,TRBJ1-2,TRBV5-1,-,ASSLGGQGDIYGYT
TRBD2,TRBJ2-5,TRBV28,-,ASSLAGSQETQY
TRBD1,TRBJ1-4,TRBV5-1,-,ASSSLGQPNEKLF
-,TRBJ1-1,TRBV18,-,ASSLYSESTEAF
-,TRBJ1-4,TRBV11-3,-,ASSLRETNEKLF
-,TRBJ1-6,TRBV6-8,-,ASSHAGIYNSPLH